This record covers a single T cell receptor beta chain. Authors' processing steps: Estimates of nucleated cell counts were drawn from the amplification of reference gene primers. The assay was immunoSEQ multiplex PCR, and TCRdb's table has in-frame clones only and misses some. The V and J calls and clone size are taken from that table; D and trimming were inferred from the DNA. This sample has about 300,000 clones; 86% occur once, and the top ten carry under 2%. The CDR3 length is 15 residues. J was trimmed by 4 bases and V by 3 bases; bases with no gene match: 5. Germline V gene lookup returns CDR1 DFQATT and CDR2 SNEGSKA (reference sequence). This record comes from a study of blood T cell repertoires in COVID-19. Study in general: The study drew acute and convalescent COVID-19 samples from the United States, Italy and Spain. In each case, the material was cDNA or gDNA derived from T cells, B-cell-depleted T cells, or PBMCs.

Sequencing was carried out using peripheral blood. This chain uses TRBV20-1 with TRBJ2-1; TRBD2 agrees at 11 bases. This TCR came from a woman in her forties or fifties with acute or convalescent COVID-19. The chain's CDR3 is CSASGGLAAYNEQFF. The CDR3 DNA reads TGCAGTGCTAGTGGGGGACTAGCGGCGTACAATGAGCAGTTCTTC.